This TCR beta chain comes out of a study of cytomegalovirus exposure and HLA in healthy donors. For the study at large: In an earlier analysis, approximately 120 million unique TCR beta sequences were found from 150 million to 200 million T cells. Study-wide results and caveats: Common viral pathogens seemed to be connected with several of the most significant clusters, according to a later analysis.

Primers included in the PCR were 60 Vbeta and 13 Jbeta primers. Clones were read by immunoSEQ multiplex PCR, and TCRdb kept only the in-frame ones, dropping some. This repertoire shows 150,000 or so clones, 80% to 90% found once; its top ten account for about 0.82%. This clone was seen more than once but under ten times. What it binds is unknown. Germline CDR1 reads WSHSY; CDR2 reads SAAADI. This CDR3 has 15 amino acids. Trimming left V 0 bases short and J 7 bases short, with 15 bases between. The sequence was obtained from a woman in her late teens or twenties in good health and CMV-seronegative. The sequenced sample consisted of PBMCs. The chain has TRBV10-2 and TRBJ1-1; D unclear. The CDR3 DNA sequence: TGCGCCAGCAGTGAGTCAGACCTCGGCGGGGATGAAGCTTTCTTT. Its protein is CASSESDLGGDEAFF.